Included here is one TCR beta chain sequence, with context. No antigen is known for it. The data stem from a study of cytomegalovirus exposure and HLA in healthy donors. Study findings and constraints: For presence/absence analyses, sequencing depth was assumed to be roughly uniform across donors.

A multiplex PCR was run with 60 Vbeta primers and 13 Jbeta primers. Assay used: immunoSEQ multiplex PCR; TCRdb lists only in-frame clones, some missing. This sample's table has just over 80,000 clones. CDR1 and CDR2 (germline): GTSNPN, SVGIG (reference sequence). V was clipped by 4 bases and J by 6 bases, with 15 bases between them. The CDR3 is made up of 13 amino acids. This TCR was sampled from a woman in her twenties or thirties in good health and CMV-seronegative. The chain couples TRBV30 to TRBJ1-1; D is perhaps TRBD1 (5 bases). Source material: PBMCs. The CDR3 spells CAWIPRGKPEAFF. CDR3 bases: TGTGCCTGGATCCCCCGGGGGAAGCCTGAAGCTTTCTTT.